Listed here is a single T cell receptor (beta chain). It has no known antigen specificity. No much larger clonotype is one base removed from it; base qualities were not supplied. The CDR3 runs 14 amino acids, cysteine and phenylalanine included. Only CDR3 DNA is held: 42 bases, read in frame from base 1. CDR1 and CDR2 were assigned from the germline V gene as MNHEY and SVGAGI. A distance of 10 bases separates the germline ends of V and J, which lose 8 bases and 0 bases respectively. This sample stems from a study of blood T cells in healthy people across ages (dated by TCRdb to the mid-2010s). Concerning the study at large: In model experiments, template switching captured about one uniquely barcoded TCR beta cDNA molecule for every two T cells. Age-related changes in TCR beta repertoire diversity were measured in the study by deep sequencing normalized with unique cDNA molecular identifiers. The study analyzed two additional independent replicas of 1 million unique cDNA reads from the same blood draw for two donors, one aged 18 to 29 and one aged 80 or older. To avoid experimental bias, donors of different ages were spread randomly across the sequencing lanes. The donors were split into four age groups: young (average 16 years), middle-aged (39), aged (around 67) and long-lived (roughly 80). What the research found in general, with its limitations: Estimates of total diversity from one million sequenced T cells were regarded as lower bounds and underestimates. The long-lived group showed more naive CD4+ T cells, fewer expanded clones and increased TCR diversity than the aged group, suggesting age selection. Because donor CMV infection status was unknown, age-related changes in expanded clonotypes were potentially confounded. As age increased, observed TCR beta diversity per million T cells dropped in a roughly linear way, and a significant reduction was already evident by age 40. The percentage of naive T cells measured by flow cytometry correlated strongly with observed TCR beta diversity. Conclusive comparison of naive and antigen-experienced compartments was prevented by the profiling of bulk unsorted PBMCs.

Systemically healthy Caucasian individuals from Russia, around 39 in total and aged roughly 6 to 100 years, were included as donors. Around 10 milliliters of peripheral blood were collected from each donor into EDTA-treated Vacutainer tubes. Ficoll-Paque density-gradient centrifugation was used to isolate PBMCs, with at least 7 million obtained per sample. Total RNA was extracted from PBMCs with Trizol reagent, with at least 6 micrograms obtained per sample. The percentages of naive CD45RAhigh/CD27high T cells were determined by flow cytometry on a PBMC aliquot from every donor. The library came from 5' RACE. Sequencing instrument: Illumina HiSeq 2500. A second PCR of about 7 to 12 cycles was run with a J-beta primer mix and a sample-barcoded 5' primer. A template-switch 5' adaptor carrying 12 random nucleotides introduced a unique molecular identifier onto each TCR beta cDNA molecule. Each sample yielded at least 3 million CDR3-containing paired-end reads. First-strand cDNA synthesis was performed from all RNA using the Mint cDNA synthesis kit, with priming by a TRBC-specific oligonucleotide. After uracil-DNA glycosylase treatment, a first 18-cycle PCR used universal primers M1SS and BC2_uni_R on all cDNA. The original methods were these. Normalization of each sample was performed by random selection of 1 million high-quality reads, each carrying a distinct molecular identifier. Reads sharing molecular identifiers were discarded rather than binned into consensus sequences. MiTCR, set to a Q25 quality threshold and the strictest error-elimination algorithm, was used for CDR3 identification, clonotype clustering and error correction. A nonparametric unseen species model using Euler transformation provided a lower-bound estimate of total TCR beta diversity. TCRdb reran the public reads through fastp at Q25 and MiXCR, keeping productive beta chains. Under each unique CDR3 protein, matching rows form one entry showing the most common genes and DNA. For this entry, the V and J calls and clone size follow TCRdb and not the study's own pipeline. The sample yields some 1.6 million distinct CDR3 sequences; about 32% were counted once. The top ten clonotypes cover roughly 12% of the sample.

The chain is assembled from TRBV6-5 and TRBJ2-2; confidence is insufficient to name the D gene. The material sequenced was blood. The TCR comes from a woman aged 25 to 39 in good health. For the CDR3, the sequence is CASRRLTNTGELFF. The DNA is as follows: TGTGCCAGCCGTAGATTAACGAACACCGGGGAGCTGTTTTTT.